The rows below give T cell receptor beta chains drawn from one sample of a study of CD4 T cells in relation to SARS-CoV-2 and coronaviruses. Generated by immunoSEQ multiplex PCR, the TCRdb table keeps only in-frame clones and is missing some. The sample lists 20,000 to 25,000 clones; around three quarters were seen once. These receptors are not linked to any known antigen. The sequencing input was CD4+ T cells from PBMCs, cultured in vitro. The receptor source for this set is a human donor in good health. Each CDR3 is given with its conserved first and last residue. D genes are given only for firm matches. A row's size may be missing; if present it is once, few, many or a size class.

v_call: TRBV7-9
d_call: -
j_call: TRBJ1-5
clone_size: few
cdr3_nt: TGTGCCAGCAGTTCCGTGCCGGGCCAGCCCCAGCATTTT
cdr3_aa: CASSSVPGQPQHF

v_call: TRBV3-1/TRBV3-2
d_call: -
j_call: TRBJ2-4
clone_size: few
cdr3_nt: TGTGCCAGCAGCCCCTCTCCGGGGTCGGGAAACATTCAGTACTTC
cdr3_aa: CASSPSPGSGNIQYF

v_call: TRBV2
d_call: TRBD1
j_call: TRBJ1-1
clone_size: -
cdr3_nt: TGTGCCAGCAGTCTTAAACAGGGGGCCGGAGCTTTCTTT
cdr3_aa: CASSLKQGAGAFF

v_call: TRBV18
d_call: -
j_call: TRBJ1-2
clone_size: -
cdr3_nt: TGTGCCAGCTCACCTGGGGGTGCTTCCTATGGCTACACCTTC
cdr3_aa: CASSPGGASYGYTF

v_call: TRBV5-1
d_call: TRBD2
j_call: TRBJ2-7
clone_size: -
cdr3_nt: TGCGCCAGCAGCATTAGCGGGGACTCCTACGAGCAGTACTTC
cdr3_aa: CASSISGDSYEQYF

v_call: TRBV19
d_call: TRBD1
j_call: TRBJ2-7
clone_size: -
cdr3_nt: TGTGCCAGTAGTATCGGACAGGGATACGAGCAGTACTTC
cdr3_aa: CASSIGQGYEQYF

v_call: TRBV18
d_call: -
j_call: TRBJ1-4
clone_size: -
cdr3_nt: TGTGCCAGCTCACCCAGGGACGGAGCTAATGAAAAACTGTTTTTT
cdr3_aa: CASSPRDGANEKLFF

v_call: TRBV5-1
d_call: TRBD1
j_call: TRBJ1-6
clone_size: -
cdr3_nt: TGCGCCAGCAGCCATTCCGGGACAGGGGATTCACCCCTCCACTTT
cdr3_aa: CASSHSGTGDSPLHF

v_call: TRBV5-6
d_call: -
j_call: TRBJ2-1
clone_size: once
cdr3_nt: TGTGCCAGCAGCTTGTTGAGTGGGTACGAGCAGTTCTTC
cdr3_aa: CASSLLSGYEQFF

v_call: TRBV6-5
d_call: -
j_call: TRBJ2-5
clone_size: -
cdr3_nt: TGTGCCAGCACCGAGGACTGGGGGAGGACCCAGTACTTC
cdr3_aa: CASTEDWGRTQYF

v_call: TRBV5-1
d_call: -
j_call: TRBJ2-7
clone_size: -
cdr3_nt: TGCGCCAGCAGCACACGACGCAGCTCCTACGAGCAGTACTTC
cdr3_aa: CASSTRRSSYEQYF

v_call: TRBV29-1
d_call: TRBD1
j_call: TRBJ1-1
clone_size: -
cdr3_nt: TGCAGCGTTGGATCCTTGTGGCAGGGGGACACTGAAGCTTTCTTT
cdr3_aa: CSVGSLWQGDTEAFF

v_call: TRBV5-1
d_call: -
j_call: TRBJ1-1
clone_size: -
cdr3_nt: TGCGCCAGCAGCTTGGCCGGTGGGCTGGCGAACACTGAAGCTTTCTTT
cdr3_aa: CASSLAGGLANTEAFF

v_call: TRBV25-1
d_call: TRBD1
j_call: TRBJ2-1
clone_size: once
cdr3_nt: TGTGCCAGCAGTGCGGGACAGGGTCTCTACAATGAGCAGTTCTTC
cdr3_aa: CASSAGQGLYNEQFF

v_call: TRBV4-1
d_call: -
j_call: TRBJ2-7
clone_size: -
cdr3_nt: TGCGCCAGCAGCCCTCGATCGGGGTTGGGCTACGAGCAGTACTTC
cdr3_aa: CASSPRSGLGYEQYF

v_call: TRBV3-1/TRBV3-2
d_call: -
j_call: TRBJ2-6
clone_size: few
cdr3_nt: TGTGCCAGCAGCGTCGGCCAGGGGGCCAACGTCCTGACTTTC
cdr3_aa: CASSVGQGANVLTF

v_call: TRBV9
d_call: -
j_call: TRBJ2-1
clone_size: -
cdr3_nt: TGTGCCAGCAGCGTAGTTGGGACAAGCTACAATGAGCAGTTCTTC
cdr3_aa: CASSVVGTSYNEQFF

v_call: TRBV10-3
d_call: TRBD2
j_call: TRBJ2-7
clone_size: -
cdr3_nt: TGTGCCATCAGTTCCGGGACTAGCGTAGAGCAGTACTTC
cdr3_aa: CAISSGTSVEQYF

v_call: TRBV2
d_call: -
j_call: TRBJ1-6
clone_size: -
cdr3_nt: TGTGCCAGCAGGAGGACAGCGACGAATTCACCCCTCCACTTT
cdr3_aa: CASRRTATNSPLHF

v_call: TRBV5-4
d_call: -
j_call: TRBJ2-4
clone_size: -
cdr3_nt: TGTGCCAGCGGCGAAGGAAACATTCAGTACTTC
cdr3_aa: CASGEGNIQYF

v_call: TRBV27
d_call: -
j_call: TRBJ2-7
clone_size: -
cdr3_nt: TGTGCCAGCTCTAGTTTAGTCGGAAGCTCCTACGAGCAGTACTTC
cdr3_aa: CASSSLVGSSYEQYF

v_call: TRBV30
d_call: TRBD1
j_call: TRBJ1-3
clone_size: once
cdr3_nt: TGTGCCTGGAGTCCCGGGACAGGTGGAAACACCATATATTTT
cdr3_aa: CAWSPGTGGNTIYF

v_call: TRBV24-1
d_call: -
j_call: TRBJ1-2
clone_size: -
cdr3_nt: TGTGCCACCAGCCCGGGACGGGGCTATGGCTACACCTTC
cdr3_aa: CATSPGRGYGYTF

v_call: TRBV14
d_call: -
j_call: TRBJ2-7
clone_size: once
cdr3_nt: TGTGCCAGCAGCCACCCGGGACATGGCTACGAGCAGTACTTC
cdr3_aa: CASSHPGHGYEQYF

v_call: TRBV25-1
d_call: TRBD2
j_call: TRBJ2-3
clone_size: -
cdr3_nt: TGTGCCAGCAGAAGCGGGAGTGGGACAGATACGCAGTATTTT
cdr3_aa: CASRSGSGTDTQYF

v_call: TRBV7-2
d_call: -
j_call: TRBJ1-2
clone_size: -
cdr3_nt: TGTGCCAGCAGCACCTCAGGTCCCTTCTTACCATGGGACTATGGCTACACCTTC
cdr3_aa: CASSTSGPFLPWDYGYTF

v_call: TRBV19
d_call: -
j_call: TRBJ1-2
clone_size: -
cdr3_nt: TGTGCCAGTAGTATAACGACAGAAGGGGCGTATGGCTACACCTTC
cdr3_aa: CASSITTEGAYGYTF

v_call: TRBV5-1
d_call: -
j_call: TRBJ2-5
clone_size: few
cdr3_nt: TGCGCCAGCAGCCCCCGAGAGGGTCGCTTAACCCAGTACTTC
cdr3_aa: CASSPREGRLTQYF

v_call: TRBV27
d_call: TRBD2
j_call: TRBJ2-3
clone_size: -
cdr3_nt: TGTGCCAGCACCTCCCGGGGGGGAACTCCGTATTTT
cdr3_aa: CASTSRGGTPYF

v_call: TRBV15
d_call: TRBD1
j_call: TRBJ1-1
clone_size: -
cdr3_nt: TGTGCCACCAGCAGGGGGACAGGAAACACTGAAGCTTTCTTT
cdr3_aa: CATSRGTGNTEAFF

v_call: TRBV9
d_call: -
j_call: TRBJ2-5
clone_size: -
cdr3_nt: TGTGCCAGCAGCGTAGCTCAGGGGTACCAAGAGACCCAGTACTTC
cdr3_aa: CASSVAQGYQETQYF

v_call: TRBV25-1
d_call: -
j_call: TRBJ1-2
clone_size: -
cdr3_nt: TGTGCCAGCAGTGCGAACAGGGTTGCTAACTATGGCTACACCTTC
cdr3_aa: CASSANRVANYGYTF

v_call: TRBV24-1
d_call: TRBD1
j_call: TRBJ2-1
clone_size: few
cdr3_nt: TGTGCCACCGGGACAGGCTCCTACAATGAGCAGTTCTTC
cdr3_aa: CATGTGSYNEQFF

v_call: TRBV6-5
d_call: TRBD1
j_call: TRBJ2-3
clone_size: -
cdr3_nt: TGTGCCAGCAGTTATTCGGGACAGGGGATAGATACGCAGTATTTT
cdr3_aa: CASSYSGQGIDTQYF

v_call: TRBV11-2
d_call: -
j_call: TRBJ2-6
clone_size: once
cdr3_nt: TGTGCCAGCAGCTTAGCCGGGATCTCTGGGGCCAACGTCCTGACTTTC
cdr3_aa: CASSLAGISGANVLTF

v_call: TRBV19
d_call: -
j_call: TRBJ1-2
clone_size: few
cdr3_nt: TGTGCCAGTAGTATAGGGACGGACAGCTATGGCTACACCTTC
cdr3_aa: CASSIGTDSYGYTF

v_call: TRBV4-1
d_call: -
j_call: TRBJ1-1
clone_size: -
cdr3_nt: TGCGCCAGCAGCCATCCCCCGAGCAGGGTGAACACTGAAGCTTTCTTT
cdr3_aa: CASSHPPSRVNTEAFF

v_call: TRBV2
d_call: -
j_call: TRBJ2-5
clone_size: -
cdr3_nt: TGTGCCAGCAGGACCGGCAGGGAATCGCTCCAAGAGACCCAGTACTTC
cdr3_aa: CASRTGRESLQETQYF

v_call: TRBV12-5
d_call: TRBD1
j_call: TRBJ1-2
clone_size: -
cdr3_nt: TGTGCTAGTGGTTTGGAGAGGGGGCGCGTCTTTGGCTATGGCTACACCTTC
cdr3_aa: CASGLERGRVFGYGYTF

v_call: TRBV5-1
d_call: -
j_call: TRBJ1-5
clone_size: medium-sized
cdr3_nt: TGCGCCAGCAGCTTGGCCAGTACAGCCGATCAGCCCCAGCATTTT
cdr3_aa: CASSLASTADQPQHF

v_call: TRBV2
d_call: -
j_call: TRBJ2-5
clone_size: -
cdr3_nt: TGTGCCAGCACCGATAAGAGGGCCGAGGAGACCCAGTACTTC
cdr3_aa: CASTDKRAEETQYF

v_call: TRBV10-1
d_call: -
j_call: TRBJ2-7
clone_size: few
cdr3_nt: TGCGCCAGCAGTGATTGGGGTGTCGGCTACGAGCAGTACTTC
cdr3_aa: CASSDWGVGYEQYF

v_call: TRBV6-5
d_call: TRBD1
j_call: TRBJ2-7
clone_size: -
cdr3_nt: TGTGCCAGCCGGGACAGCTTGCACGAGCAGTACTTC
cdr3_aa: CASRDSLHEQYF

v_call: TRBV7-3
d_call: -
j_call: TRBJ2-6
clone_size: -
cdr3_nt: TGTGCCAGCAGCTTAAAACACAATAGCTCTGGGGCCAACGTCCTGACTTTC
cdr3_aa: CASSLKHNSSGANVLTF

v_call: TRBV9
d_call: TRBD1
j_call: TRBJ2-2
clone_size: -
cdr3_nt: TGTGCCAGCAGCGTCGCAGGGGGCTATGTCGTCACCGGGGAGCTGTTTTTT
cdr3_aa: CASSVAGGYVVTGELFF

v_call: TRBV18
d_call: TRBD2
j_call: TRBJ2-1
clone_size: -
cdr3_nt: TGTGCCAGCTCACCTAGCGGGAGGAGCTCCTACAATGAGCAGTTCTTC
cdr3_aa: CASSPSGRSSYNEQFF

v_call: TRBV18
d_call: -
j_call: TRBJ2-7
clone_size: -
cdr3_nt: TGTGCCAGCTCACCACCGTCAGGGGGGGGCCACGAGCAGTACTTC
cdr3_aa: CASSPPSGGGHEQYF

v_call: TRBV3-1/TRBV3-2
d_call: TRBD1
j_call: TRBJ2-1
clone_size: -
cdr3_nt: TGTGCCAGCAGCCTCCAGGGGACAGAATCTATGAATGAGCAGTTCTTC
cdr3_aa: CASSLQGTESMNEQFF

v_call: TRBV19
d_call: -
j_call: TRBJ2-2
clone_size: few
cdr3_nt: TGTGCCATTTCCGGACTAACCGGGGAGCTGTTTTTT
cdr3_aa: CAISGLTGELFF

v_call: TRBV6-1
d_call: -
j_call: TRBJ1-4
clone_size: -
cdr3_nt: TGTGCCAGCAGTGAAGCCAGTGGCAGGGGAAACGAAAAACTGTTTTTT
cdr3_aa: CASSEASGRGNEKLFF